The next 16 T cell receptor beta chains were all read from a single sample in a study of T-cell reconstitution after alpha-beta-depleted transplantation in children. Unique molecular identifiers were incorporated during preparation of the TCRbeta library. TCRdb analysed the PCR reads with MiXCR anew, one entry per CDR3 protein. The sample has 300,000 or so distinct CDR3 sequences, approximately 9.6% seen once. Sequenced material: PBMCs from the stem cell graft donor, taken from the stem cell graft. The receptors originated from a human donor who donated a stem cell graft to a child with SCID.

This clonotype has more than one count but fewer than ten. The chain employs TRBV7-9 and TRBJ2-1, with D perhaps matching TRBD1 or TRBD2 (5 bases each). Germline CDR1 reads SEHNR; CDR2 reads FQNEAQ (reference sequence). Trimming pared 4 bases from V and 8 bases from J, leaving 12 bases between. The CDR3 runs 13 residues. The CDR3 loop is CASSSGGIDEQFF. The CDR3 DNA reads TGTGCCAGCAGCTCTGGGGGAATCGATGAGCAGTTCTTC. Supplemented by reference TRBV7-9 and TRBJ2-1, the full variable domain reads DTGVSQNPRHKITKRGQNVTFRCDPISEHNRLYWYRQTLGQGPEFLTYFQNEAQLEKSRLLSDRFSAERPKGSFSTLEIQRTEQGDSAMYLCASSSGGIDEQFFGPGTRLTVL.

This clonotype was counted ten times or more. The rearrangement links TRBV5-1 to TRBJ2-7; D perhaps matches TRBD1 (6 bases). Germline assignment: CDR1 SGHRS and CDR2 YFSETQ. This CDR3 comprises 15 residues. Trimming removed 2 bases from V and 1 base from J, with 13 bases in between. The CDR3 region is CASSLNAGDSYEQYF. CDR3 DNA sequence: TGCGCCAGCAGCTTAAATGCAGGGGATTCCTACGAGCAGTACTTC.

This chain links TRBV27 with TRBJ2-2; 12 bases map to TRBD1. V lost 6 bases and J lost 7; bases outside the gene matches: 9. The CDR3 has 16 residues. CDR1 is MNHEY and CDR2 is SMNVEV in the germline V gene (reference sequence). The CDR3 protein is CASRGTGGVRGGELFF. As DNA, the CDR3 is TGTGCCAGCAGGGGGACAGGGGGCGTGAGAGGCGGGGAGCTGTTTTTT.

A few counts support this clonotype. The chain combines TRBV6-5 with TRBJ2-7; D is perhaps TRBD1 (6 bases). The germline CDR1 and CDR2 sequences are MNHEY and SVGAGI. V dropped 7 bases and J dropped 6 bases, with 10 bases sitting between them. This CDR3 is 11 amino acids long. Written as DNA, the CDR3 is TGTGCCAGCACCCAGGGGTTCGAGCAGTACTTC. The encoded protein is CASTQGFEQYF.

Ten or more counts support this clonotype. The chain carries TRBV5-5 and TRBJ2-5; 11 positions agree with TRBD2. Germline V lookup: CDR1 SGHKS, CDR2 YYEKEE (reference sequence). After removal of 5 bases from V and 0 bases from J, the junction contained 12 bases not matched to a gene. The CDR3 spans 18 residues. CDR3 loop: CASRPGTSGGLNQETQYF. The CDR3 DNA reads TGTGCCAGCAGGCCCGGGACTAGCGGTGGTCTTAACCAAGAGACCCAGTACTTC.

The chain uses TRBV5-1 and TRBJ2-5; maybe TRBD2 (5 bases). The CDR3 contains 14 residues. Germline values: CDR1 SGHRS, CDR2 YFSETQ. The V end was cut by 1 base, the J end by 4 bases, with 11 bases between. The chain's CDR3 is CASSLPRVGETQYF. The CDR3 region has the DNA TGCGCCAGCAGCTTGCCGAGGGTCGGAGAGACCCAGTACTTC.

This clonotype was found many times. The chain combines TRBV3-1 with TRBJ1-6, with D uncertain. The length of the CDR3 is 14 residues. Trimming took 3 bases from V and 7 from J, leaving 10 bases between them. Germline assignment: CDR1 LGHDT and CDR2 YNNKEL (reference sequence). CDR3 bases: TGTGCCAGCAGCCATGATGGCCGGAATTCACCCCTCCACTTT. Amino acid sequence: CASSHDGRNSPLHF.

The rearrangement uses TRBV7-9 and TRBJ2-5, with D tentatively TRBD1 or TRBD2 (5 bases each). The CDR3 has 14 residues. V lost 7 bases and J 3 bases, leaving 15 bases between the germline ends. CDR1 is SEHNR, CDR2 FQNEAQ, per germline (reference sequence). The CDR3 DNA sequence: TGTGCCAGCATAGCCGGGACCAGAGAAGAGACCCAGTACTTC. It is translated as CASIAGTREETQYF. Complete variable domain (other parts from reference TRBV7-9 and TRBJ2-5): DTGVSQNPRHKITKRGQNVTFRCDPISEHNRLYWYRQTLGQGPEFLTYFQNEAQLEKSRLLSDRFSAERPKGSFSTLEIQRTEQGDSAMYLCASIAGTREETQYFGPGTRLLVL.

The sample holds a few counts of this clonotype. This chain joins TRBV5-1 and TRBJ2-7, with D perhaps TRBD2 (6 bases). The germline V and J ends were trimmed by 0 bases and 0 bases, with 19 bases remaining between them. The CDR3 loop spans 18 amino acids. Germline CDR1 SGHRS, CDR2 YFSETQ. DNA of the CDR3: TGCGCCAGCAGCTTGGTGGCTACGACGGGGACTTCCTCCTACGAGCAGTACTTC. This encodes CASSLVATTGTSSYEQYF.

This clonotype was observed a few times. This chain uses TRBV10-2 with TRBJ2-5; D not resolved. This CDR3 contains 15 residues. V shed 8 bases and J shed 4 bases, with 20 bases lying between them. Germline V gene data show CDR1 as WSHSY and CDR2 as SAAADI. The CDR3 protein is CASSSGEERIETQYF. The DNA of the CDR3 is TGCGCCAGCTCCTCGGGCGAGGAGAGAATAGAGACCCAGTACTTC.

There are a few counts of this clonotype. The chain recombines TRBV7-8 with TRBJ1-6, with D possibly being TRBD1 (5 bases). V shed 5 bases and J shed 5 bases, with 10 bases lying between them. This CDR3 region has 14 residues. CDR1 SGHVS and CDR2 FQNEAQ come from the germline V gene. The CDR3 reads CASSPWGDNSPLHF. The CDR3 nucleotides are TGTGCCAGCAGCCCATGGGGGGATAATTCACCCCTCCACTTT.

This clonotype was seen a few times. The chain couples TRBV12-3 or TRBV12-4 to TRBJ1-1; 10 nucleotides match TRBD1. V trimming: 3 bases; J trimming: 8 bases; junction bases outside the gene matches: 6. CDR3 length: 14 amino acids. CDR3: CASSFTGQGSEAFF. The CDR3 DNA reads TGTGCCAGCAGTTTTACGGGACAGGGGTCCGAAGCTTTCTTT.

The chain combines TRBV5-5 with TRBJ2-3, with 8 bases fitting TRBD2. This CDR3 is built from 15 residues. Germline CDR1 SGHKS, CDR2 YYEKEE (reference sequence). Trimming removed 6 bases from V and 1 base from J; junction bases left unmatched: 7. CDR3 region: CASNGDGGGTDTQYF. The DNA for the CDR3 is TGTGCCAGCAACGGCGACGGGGGGGGCACAGATACGCAGTATTTT.

This clonotype was detected only a few times. This chain's CDR3 is CASSYSTSPNEQYF. In DNA form, the CDR3 reads TGTGCCAGCAGTTACTCGACTAGTCCCAACGAGCAGTACTTC. This sequence joins TRBV27 and TRBJ2-7; TRBD2 is a possible D gene (6 bases). The CDR3 covers 14 residues. V lost 4 bases and J lost 5, with 15 bases in between. Looked up from germline, CDR1 is MNHEY and CDR2 is SMNVEV (reference sequence).

This clonotype was seen a handful of times. CDR3: CASSIRTSGGIYTQYF. The CDR3 DNA is TGTGCCAGCAGCATTAGAACTAGCGGGGGGATCTATACGCAGTATTTT. The chain combines TRBV21-1 with TRBJ2-3; TRBD2, the table's D call, lacks a check against the DNA. TRBV21-1 is recorded as a pseudogene. CDR3 size: 16 residues.

This clonotype showed up just a few times. V gene TRBV2 combines with J gene TRBJ2-6; D gene ambiguous. Trimming shortened V by 8 bases and J by 0 bases, and 8 bases separated the two germline ends. The germline gives CDR1 SNHLY, CDR2 FYNNEI. This CDR3 has 14 amino acids. The chain's CDR3 is CASAFSSGANVLTF. The DNA of the CDR3 is TGTGCCAGCGCGTTCTCCTCTGGGGCCAACGTCCTGACTTTC.